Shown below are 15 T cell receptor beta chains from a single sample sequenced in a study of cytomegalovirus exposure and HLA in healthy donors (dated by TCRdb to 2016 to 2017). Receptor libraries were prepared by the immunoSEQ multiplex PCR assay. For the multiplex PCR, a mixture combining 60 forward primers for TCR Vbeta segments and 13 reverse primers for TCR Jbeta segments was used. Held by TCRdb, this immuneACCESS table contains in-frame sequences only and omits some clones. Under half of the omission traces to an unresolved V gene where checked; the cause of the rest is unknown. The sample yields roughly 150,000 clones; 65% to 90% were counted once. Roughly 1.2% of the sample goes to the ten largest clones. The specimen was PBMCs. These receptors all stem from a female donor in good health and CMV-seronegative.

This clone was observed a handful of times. The CDR3: CASSYSPTGMNEQFF. CDR3 sequence (DNA): TGTGCCAGCAGTTACTCCCCGACAGGGATGAATGAGCAGTTCTTC. The rearrangement joins TRBV6-5 to TRBJ2-1, with 7 positions matching TRBD1. This CDR3 contains 15 residues. CDR1 MNHEY and CDR2 SVGAGI come from the germline V gene. Trimming at V came to 0 bases and at J to 7 bases, leaving 6 bases not matched to a gene.

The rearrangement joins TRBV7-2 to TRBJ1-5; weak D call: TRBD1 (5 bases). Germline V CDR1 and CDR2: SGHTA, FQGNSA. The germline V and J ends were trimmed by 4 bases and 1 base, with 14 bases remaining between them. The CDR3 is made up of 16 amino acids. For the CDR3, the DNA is TGTGCCAGCAGCTCCCCCGGGGGAGGAAGCAATCAGCCCCAGCATTTT. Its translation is CASSSPGGGSNQPQHF.

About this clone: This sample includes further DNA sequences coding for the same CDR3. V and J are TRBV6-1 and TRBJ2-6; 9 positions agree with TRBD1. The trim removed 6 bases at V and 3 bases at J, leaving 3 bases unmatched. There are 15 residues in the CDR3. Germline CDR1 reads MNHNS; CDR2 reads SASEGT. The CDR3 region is CASRTGGSGANVLTF. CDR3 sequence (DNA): TGTGCCAGCAGGACAGGGGGTAGTGGGGCCAACGTCCTGACTTTC.

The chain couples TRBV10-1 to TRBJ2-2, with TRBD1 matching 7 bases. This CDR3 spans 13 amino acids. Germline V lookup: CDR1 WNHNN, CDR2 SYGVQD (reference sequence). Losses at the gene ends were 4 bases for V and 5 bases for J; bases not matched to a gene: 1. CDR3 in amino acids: CASSAGGTGELFF. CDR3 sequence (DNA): TGCGCCAGCAGTGCAGGGGGAACCGGGGAGCTGTTTTTT.

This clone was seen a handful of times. The CDR3 reads CASSPFPQETQYF. The CDR3 DNA reads TGTGCCAGCAGCCCTTTTCCCCAAGAGACCCAGTACTTC. The chain carries TRBV5-4 and TRBJ2-5; D is undetermined. V lost 4 bases to trimming and J lost 1 base, with 8 bases between them. The CDR3 loop spans 13 amino acids. The germline CDR1 and CDR2 sequences are SGHNT and YYREEE (reference sequence).

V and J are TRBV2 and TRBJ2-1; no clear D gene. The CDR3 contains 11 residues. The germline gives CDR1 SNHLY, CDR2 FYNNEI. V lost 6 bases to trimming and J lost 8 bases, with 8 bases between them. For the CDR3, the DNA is TGTGCCAGCAGACGTCAGTATGAGCAGTTCTTC. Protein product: CASRRQYEQFF.

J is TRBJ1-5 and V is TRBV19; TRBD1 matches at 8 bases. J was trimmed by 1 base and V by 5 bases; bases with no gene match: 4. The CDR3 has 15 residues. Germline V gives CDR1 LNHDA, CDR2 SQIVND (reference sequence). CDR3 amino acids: CASSLQGDSNQPQHF. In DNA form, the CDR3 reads TGTGCCAGTAGTCTACAGGGGGACAGCAATCAGCCCCAGCATTTT.

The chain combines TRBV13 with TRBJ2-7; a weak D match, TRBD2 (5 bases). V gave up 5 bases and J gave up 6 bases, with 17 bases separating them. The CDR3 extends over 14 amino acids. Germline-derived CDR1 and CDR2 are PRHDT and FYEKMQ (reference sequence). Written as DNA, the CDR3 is TGTGCCAGCAGCCCATCCGTGGGAGCTGCCGAGCAGTACTTC. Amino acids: CASSPSVGAAEQYF.

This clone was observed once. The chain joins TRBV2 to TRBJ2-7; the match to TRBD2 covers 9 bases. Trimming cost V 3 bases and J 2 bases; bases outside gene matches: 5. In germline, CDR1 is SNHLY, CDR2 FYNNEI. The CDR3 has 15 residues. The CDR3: CASSDGLAGPYEQYF. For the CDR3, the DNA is TGTGCCAGCAGTGACGGGCTAGCGGGACCCTACGAGCAGTACTTC.

The CDR3 loop is CASSPRTVTEAFF. CDR3 bases: TGTGCCAGCTCACCAAGGACAGTCACTGAAGCTTTCTTT. The chain couples TRBV18 to TRBJ1-1; TRBD1 might be the D (6 bases). Trimming cost V 2 bases and J 4 bases, with 8 bases left between them. The CDR3 runs to 13 residues. The germline CDR1 and CDR2 sequences are KGHSH and LQKENI.

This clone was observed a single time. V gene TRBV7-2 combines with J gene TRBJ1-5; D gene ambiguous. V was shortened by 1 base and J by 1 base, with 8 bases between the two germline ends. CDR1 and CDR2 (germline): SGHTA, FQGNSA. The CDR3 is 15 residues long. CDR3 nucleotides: TGTGCCAGCAGCTTAGGCAGCGGGAGCAATCAGCCCCAGCATTTT. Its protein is CASSLGSGSNQPQHF.

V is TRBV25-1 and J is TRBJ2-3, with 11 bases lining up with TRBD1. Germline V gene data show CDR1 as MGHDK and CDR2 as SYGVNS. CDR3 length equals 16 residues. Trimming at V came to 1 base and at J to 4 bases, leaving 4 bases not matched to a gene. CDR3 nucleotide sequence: TGTGCCAGCAGTGAATTACCGGGACAGGGGGCAGATACGCAGTATTTT. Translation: CASSELPGQGADTQYF.

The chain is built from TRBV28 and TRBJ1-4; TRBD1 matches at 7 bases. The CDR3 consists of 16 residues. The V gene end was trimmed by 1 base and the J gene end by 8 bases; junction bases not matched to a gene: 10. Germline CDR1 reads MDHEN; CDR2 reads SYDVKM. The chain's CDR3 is CASSLFAGTVREKLFF. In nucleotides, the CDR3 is TGTGCCAGCAGTTTATTCGCCGGGACAGTAAGGGAAAAACTGTTTTTT.

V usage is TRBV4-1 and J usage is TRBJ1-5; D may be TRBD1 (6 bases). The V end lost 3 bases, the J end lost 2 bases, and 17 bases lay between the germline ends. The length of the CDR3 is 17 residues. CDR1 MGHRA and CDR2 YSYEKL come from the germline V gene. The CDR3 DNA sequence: TGCGCCAGCAGCCAGGGATGGTCAGGGGAGCGCAATCAGCCCCAGCATTTT. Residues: CASSQGWSGERNQPQHF.

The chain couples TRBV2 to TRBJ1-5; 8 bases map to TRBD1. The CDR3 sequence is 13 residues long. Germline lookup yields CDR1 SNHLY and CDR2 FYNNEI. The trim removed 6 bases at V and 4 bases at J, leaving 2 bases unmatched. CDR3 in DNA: TGTGCCAGCAGGAACAGGGGGAATCAGCCCCAGCATTTT. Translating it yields CASRNRGNQPQHF.